A selection of T cell receptor beta chains follows, all from one sample in a study of T-cell reconstitution after alpha-beta-depleted transplantation in children. TCRdb recomputed calls from the PCR reads with MiXCR, one row per CDR3 protein. The sample has about 540,000 distinct CDR3 sequences; roughly 27% are singletons. The starting material was PBMCs, obtained before TCRalphabeta/CD19-depleted stem cell transplant. Receptor source: a boy in the first two years of life with Wiskott-Aldrich syndrome, due to receive a stem cell transplant. The CDR3 runs from the conserved cysteine through the conserved F or W. The D gene is left open where the match is weak. Clone size is given for some rows only: seen once, a few or many times, or a class if the clone is expanded.

TRBJ2-7	.	TRBV19	.	CATRTSYEQYF	TGTGCCACTAGGACATCCTACGAGCAGTACTTC
TRBJ2-7	few	TRBV7-9	.	CASSPTSREQYF	TGTGCCAGCAGCCCCACTAGTCGGGAGCAGTACTTC
TRBJ1-1	few	TRBV5-1	TRBD1	CASSLEGTGLDTEAFF	TGCGCCAGCAGCTTGGAGGGGACAGGATTGGACACTGAAGCTTTCTTT
TRBJ2-1	.	TRBV12-3/TRBV12-4	TRBD2	CASSLTGGPEEQFF	TGTGCCAGCAGTTTAACGGGAGGGCCAGAAGAGCAGTTCTTC
TRBJ2-1	.	TRBV5-1	.	CASSPGVPPAPGNEQFF	TGCGCCAGCAGCCCTGGGGTACCCCCCGCCCCCGGCAATGAGCAGTTCTTC
TRBJ2-1	few	TRBV10-3	.	CAISGLSAAPYNEQFF	TGTGCCATCAGTGGCCTTAGCGCCGCCCCTTACAATGAGCAGTTCTTC
TRBJ1-6	few	TRBV28	.	CASSGQGKGSYNSPLHF	TGTGCCAGCAGTGGGCAGGGGAAGGGGTCCTATAATTCACCCCTCCACTTT
TRBJ2-6	.	TRBV10-3	.	CAISDEGLVSGANVLTF	TGTGCCATCAGTGACGAGGGTCTGGTCTCTGGGGCCAACGTCCTGACTTTC
TRBJ2-1	.	TRBV12-3/TRBV12-4	TRBD2	CATRLADYNEQFF	TGTGCCACCAGACTAGCGGACTACAATGAGCAGTTCTTC
TRBJ2-7	.	TRBV7-2	.	CASSQLDPAKQYF	TGTGCCAGCAGCCAACTAGATCCGGCGAAGCAGTACTTC
TRBJ1-2	.	TRBV6-2/TRBV6-3	TRBD1	CASSYGTGVSNSYGYTF	TGTGCCAGCAGTTACGGGACAGGGGTTTCGAATTCCTATGGCTACACCTTC
TRBJ2-3	.	TRBV14	TRBD2	CASSQELAGTQYF	TGTGCCAGCAGCCAAGAGCTAGCGGGTACGCAGTATTTT
TRBJ2-4	.	TRBV3-1	.	CASSQDWPIQGAKNIQYF	TGTGCCAGCAGCCAAGATTGGCCCATCCAGGGGGCCAAAAACATTCAGTACTTC
TRBJ2-1	few	TRBV12-3/TRBV12-4	TRBD1	CASRPTGGVYNEQFF	TGTGCCAGCAGACCAACAGGGGGCGTGTACAATGAGCAGTTCTTC
TRBJ1-5	few	TRBV20-1	.	CSAGEGVWGNQPQHF	TGCAGTGCTGGAGAAGGGGTGTGGGGCAATCAGCCCCAGCATTTT
TRBJ2-1	.	TRBV7-9	.	CASSLIGGVYNEQFF	TGTGCCAGCAGCCTCATAGGGGGAGTATACAATGAGCAGTTCTTC
TRBJ2-2	.	TRBV6-1	TRBD2	CASRAAGLGNTGELFF	TGTGCCAGCAGAGCCGCGGGACTAGGGAACACCGGGGAGCTGTTTTTT
TRBJ2-5	.	TRBV7-9	.	CASSPVAVQETQYF	TGTGCCAGCAGCCCCGTGGCAGTCCAAGAGACCCAGTACTTC
TRBJ1-5	few	TRBV20-1	.	CSARDITWGNQPQHF	TGCAGTGCTAGAGACATCACTTGGGGCAATCAGCCCCAGCATTTT
TRBJ1-2	.	TRBV5-1	.	CASSFKGSYGYTF	TGCGCCAGCAGCTTCAAAGGATCCTATGGCTACACCTTC
TRBJ1-4	.	TRBV10-3	.	CAISESRGTGEKLFF	TGTGCCATCAGTGAGAGTCGGGGAACTGGCGAAAAACTGTTTTTT
TRBJ2-3	.	TRBV14	.	CASSQDIAVGDTQYF	TGTGCCAGCAGCCAAGATATAGCGGTGGGAGATACGCAGTATTTT
TRBJ2-7	.	TRBV20-1	TRBD2	CSARIAGGSSYEQYF	TGCAGTGCTAGAATAGCGGGAGGGAGCTCCTACGAGCAGTACTTC
TRBJ2-2	.	TRBV10-3	.	CAITGTRDPGELFF	TGTGCCATCACCGGGACCCGGGACCCCGGGGAGCTGTTTTTT
TRBJ2-1	.	TRBV5-1	TRBD2	CASSSGLAGDPRQFF	TGCGCCAGCAGCTCAGGACTTGCGGGAGACCCGAGGCAGTTCTTC
TRBJ2-1	few	TRBV4-2	TRBD2	CASSLAGEANEQFF	TGTGCCAGCAGCCTAGCGGGAGAGGCCAATGAGCAGTTCTTC
TRBJ2-1	.	TRBV5-1	.	CASSLQPQGWRDEQFF	TGCGCCAGCAGCCTGCAACCACAGGGTTGGCGGGATGAGCAGTTCTTC
TRBJ2-5	once	TRBV20-1	TRBD1	CSAFRDSQETQYF	TGCAGTGCTTTCCGGGACAGTCAAGAGACCCAGTACTTC
TRBJ2-3	few	TRBV18	.	CASSPTRELTDTQYF	TGTGCCAGCTCACCCACCCGGGAACTCACAGATACGCAGTATTTT
TRBJ2-5	.	TRBV12-3/TRBV12-4	.	CASSFVGQETQYF	TGTGCCAGCAGTTTTGTGGGCCAAGAGACCCAGTACTTC
TRBJ2-1	.	TRBV7-2	.	CASSHPPGRSSYNEQFF	TGTGCCAGCAGCCACCCACCGGGACGAAGCTCCTACAATGAGCAGTTCTTC
TRBJ2-1	.	TRBV7-6	TRBD2	CASSSQIGTSGSNEQFF	TGTGCCAGCAGTTCTCAGATAGGGACTAGCGGGAGTAATGAGCAGTTCTTC
TRBJ2-3	few	TRBV7-2	.	CASSLGGLPARDTQYF	TGTGCCAGCAGCTTAGGGGGCCTGCCTGCCAGGGATACGCAGTATTTT
TRBJ2-5	few	TRBV5-1	.	CASSFAGAEETQYF	TGCGCCAGCAGCTTCGCGGGGGCAGAAGAGACCCAGTACTTC
TRBJ2-3	few	TRBV20-1	TRBD2	CSAIWLLWAGADTQYF	TGCAGTGCTATTTGGCTCTTATGGGCGGGAGCAGATACGCAGTATTTT
TRBJ2-1	.	TRBV5-6	.	CASSLRRGASFYNEQFF	TGTGCCAGCAGCTTGCGCAGGGGGGCCTCCTTCTACAATGAGCAGTTCTTC
TRBJ2-5	few	TRBV29-1	.	CSVRTPVGETQYF	TGCAGCGTCAGGACCCCGGTGGGGGAGACCCAGTACTTC
TRBJ2-7	.	TRBV28	.	CASSSRQPNSYEQYF	TGTGCCAGCAGCTCACGACAGCCAAACTCCTACGAGCAGTACTTC
TRBJ2-1	few	TRBV20-1	TRBD2	CSARLSGGDNEQFF	TGCAGTGCCCGACTTAGCGGGGGGGACAATGAGCAGTTCTTC
TRBJ1-1	.	TRBV21-1	.	CASSKGRQNMNTEAFF	TGTGCCAGCAGCAAAGGAAGGCAGAACATGAACACTGAAGCTTTCTTT
TRBJ2-1	.	TRBV28	TRBD2	CASSLGREGRDNEQFF	TGTGCCAGCAGTCTGGGGCGGGAGGGCCGGGACAATGAGCAGTTCTTC
TRBJ1-5	.	TRBV6-1	.	CASSPTTLWANQPQHF	TGTGCCAGCAGTCCGACCACATTATGGGCCAATCAGCCCCAGCATTTT
TRBJ2-1	.	TRBV9	.	CASSALAGAGEQFF	TGTGCCAGCAGCGCCTTAGCCGGCGCGGGGGAGCAGTTCTTC
TRBJ2-1	.	TRBV5-1	TRBD2	CASSWPGLAGGGLGEQFF	TGCGCCAGCAGCTGGCCGGGACTAGCGGGCGGGGGCTTGGGTGAGCAGTTCTTC
TRBJ2-1	.	TRBV18	TRBD1	CASSPLQVKGQKFF	TGTGCCAGCTCACCACTCCAAGTCAAGGGACAGAAATTCTTC
TRBJ2-3	few	TRBV5-1	.	CASSLAPGLTDTQYF	TGCGCCAGCAGCTTGGCCCCCGGCCTCACAGATACGCAGTATTTT
TRBJ2-1	few	TRBV9	.	CASSVRPGVHNEQFF	TGTGCCAGCAGCGTAAGGCCAGGGGTCCACAATGAGCAGTTCTTC
TRBJ2-1	.	TRBV7-9	TRBD2	CASSYELAGGYNEQFF	TGTGCCAGCAGCTACGAACTAGCGGGAGGATACAATGAGCAGTTCTTC
TRBJ2-1	few	TRBV20-1	.	CSAGTPGRDNEQFF	TGCAGTGCAGGCACCCCAGGACGGGACAATGAGCAGTTCTTC